This TCR beta chain comes out of a study of identical twins. Study findings and constraints: Models predicted too little out-of-frame TCR alpha sharing in monozygotic twins.

V was cut by 4 bases and J by 8 bases, with 14 bases left in between. The CDR3 runs 13 residues. Germline CDR1 is SEHNR and CDR2 is FQNEAQ (reference sequence). Carrying unique molecular identifiers, the cDNA also gained a universal primer site through template switching. TCRdb re-derived calls from the 5' RACE reads in MiXCR, one entry per CDR3 protein. The sample has 1.5 million to 2 million distinct CDR3 sequences, less than 40% seen once. This clonotype showed up just a few times. Its antigen remains unknown. This rearrangement joins TRBV7-9 to TRBJ1-2; possible D gene TRBD1, 5 bases. The material sequenced was cord blood. The receptor comes from a newborn girl in good health. The CDR3 loop is CASSSSGAWGYTF. The CDR3 region has the DNA TGTGCCAGCAGCTCGAGCGGGGCCTGGGGCTACACCTTC.